This is a list of T cell receptor beta chains from one sample in a study of beta chain features in type 1 diabetes. Sequencing used immunoSEQ multiplex PCR; TCRdb keeps in-frame clones, though not all of them. Of over 20,000 clones in the sample, 49% were seen once. The sequenced material came from stem cell memory CD4+ T cells from blood. The source is a man aged 25 to 45 with type 1 diabetes. The CDR3 runs from the conserved cysteine through the conserved F or W. The D gene is left open where the match is weak. Some rows have no size entry. The others give once, few or many, or a class for an expanded clone.

J: TRBJ2-7; V: TRBV4-1; size: NA; D: NA; CDR3: CASSQDTGSPYEQYF; DNA: TGCGCCAGCAGCCAAGATACCGGGTCCCCCTACGAGCAGTACTTC
J: TRBJ2-7; V: TRBV6-6; size: few; D: NA; CDR3: CASGGYYEQYF; DNA: TGTGCCAGCGGAGGGTATTACGAGCAGTACTTC
J: TRBJ1-4; V: TRBV11-2; size: NA; D: TRBD1; CDR3: CASSLSGQGHEKLFF; DNA: TGTGCCAGCAGCTTATCGGGACAGGGTCATGAAAAACTGTTTTTT
J: TRBJ2-3; V: TRBV25-1; size: NA; D: TRBD2; CDR3: CASSRAGADTQYF; DNA: TGTGCCAGCAGTCGAGCGGGAGCTGATACGCAGTATTTT
J: TRBJ1-3; V: TRBV7-8; size: NA; D: TRBD1; CDR3: CASSVRDSASGNTIYF; DNA: TGTGCCAGCAGCGTAAGGGACAGTGCCTCTGGAAACACCATATATTTT
J: TRBJ1-1; V: TRBV5-1; size: NA; D: NA; CDR3: CASSSPGKFEAFF; DNA: TGCGCCAGCAGCTCTCCAGGGAAGTTTGAAGCTTTCTTT
J: TRBJ1-4; V: TRBV19; size: NA; D: TRBD1; CDR3: CASSRDRGPSEKLFF; DNA: TGTGCCAGTAGTCGTGACAGGGGGCCAAGTGAAAAACTGTTTTTT
J: TRBJ2-1; V: TRBV19; size: NA; D: TRBD2; CDR3: CASSNPAWSGRWDEQFF; DNA: TGTGCCAGTAGTAACCCCGCCTGGAGCGGGAGGTGGGATGAGCAGTTCTTC
J: TRBJ1-5; V: TRBV5-1; size: NA; D: NA; CDR3: CASSLGTKGNQPQHF; DNA: TGCGCCAGCAGCTTGGGGACAAAAGGAAATCAGCCCCAGCATTTT
J: TRBJ2-2; V: TRBV6-5; size: few; D: TRBD1; CDR3: CASRGQGIGELFF; DNA: TGTGCCAGCAGAGGACAGGGAATCGGGGAGCTGTTTTTT
J: TRBJ1-2; V: TRBV5-6; size: few; D: TRBD1; CDR3: CASSLWDSYYTF; DNA: TGTGCCAGCAGCTTGTGGGACAGCTACTACACCTTC
J: TRBJ2-5; V: TRBV7-9; size: NA; D: TRBD2; CDR3: CASSWGLAGGETQYF; DNA: TGTGCCAGCAGCTGGGGACTAGCGGGAGGAGAGACCCAGTACTTC
J: TRBJ2-1; V: TRBV7-9; size: NA; D: NA; CDR3: CASSLVLPYNEQFF; DNA: TGTGCCAGCAGCTTAGTTCTACCATACAATGAGCAGTTCTTC
J: TRBJ2-1; V: TRBV2; size: few; D: NA; CDR3: CASSEVSYNEQFF; DNA: TGTGCCAGCAGTGAAGTCAGCTACAATGAGCAGTTCTTC
J: TRBJ2-3; V: TRBV6-6; size: NA; D: NA; CDR3: CASSSADTQYF; DNA: TGTGCCAGCAGTTCTGCAGATACGCAGTATTTT
J: TRBJ2-7; V: TRBV5-1; size: NA; D: NA; CDR3: CASRETGTRPGEQYF; DNA: TGCGCCAGCAGGGAAACCGGGACTCGCCCGGGGGAGCAGTACTTC
J: TRBJ2-1; V: TRBV25-1; size: once; D: TRBD2; CDR3: CASSDMGGKGHEQFF; DNA: TGTGCCAGCAGTGATATGGGGGGGAAAGGCCATGAGCAGTTCTTC
J: TRBJ2-5; V: TRBV5-6; size: few; D: TRBD2; CDR3: CASSLVAGGTQYF; DNA: TGTGCCAGCAGCTTGGTAGCGGGGGGGACCCAGTACTTC
J: TRBJ2-1; V: TRBV6-1; size: NA; D: TRBD2; CDR3: CASTRTSSNNEQFF; DNA: TGTGCCAGCACTAGGACTAGCTCCAACAATGAGCAGTTCTTC
J: TRBJ2-1; V: TRBV5-6; size: NA; D: NA; CDR3: CASSFQRNYNEQFF; DNA: TGTGCCAGCAGCTTCCAGCGGAACTACAATGAGCAGTTCTTC
J: TRBJ2-7; V: TRBV5-4; size: NA; D: TRBD1; CDR3: CASSSPLEGQGNEQYF; DNA: TGTGCCAGCAGCTCTCCACTTGAGGGACAGGGCAACGAGCAGTACTTC
J: TRBJ2-1; V: TRBV6-5; size: NA; D: TRBD1; CDR3: CASSYPQGARNEQFF; DNA: TGTGCCAGCAGTTACCCCCAGGGGGCGAGGAATGAGCAGTTCTTC
J: TRBJ1-5; V: TRBV5-4; size: NA; D: TRBD1; CDR3: CASSLGQDQPQHF; DNA: TGTGCCAGCAGCCTGGGACAGGATCAGCCCCAGCATTTT
J: TRBJ1-1; V: TRBV29-1; size: few; D: NA; CDR3: CSVAQNTEAFF; DNA: TGCAGCGTTGCCCAGAACACTGAAGCTTTCTTT
J: TRBJ2-3; V: TRBV2; size: few; D: TRBD2; CDR3: CASSGLAGPYTDTQYF; DNA: TGTGCCAGCAGCGGACTAGCGGGACCTTACACAGATACGCAGTATTTT
J: TRBJ2-7; V: TRBV18; size: few; D: TRBD1; CDR3: CASSTGTGYEQYF; DNA: TGTGCCAGCTCAACCGGGACAGGGTACGAGCAGTACTTC
J: TRBJ2-1; V: TRBV19; size: once; D: TRBD1; CDR3: CASSSRTGEANEQFF; DNA: TGTGCCAGTAGTTCACGGACAGGGGAGGCCAATGAGCAGTTCTTC
J: TRBJ2-5; V: TRBV14; size: few; D: TRBD2; CDR3: CASSQELSVAGKETQYF; DNA: TGTGCCAGCAGCCAAGAACTCTCGGTAGCGGGGAAAGAGACCCAGTACTTC
J: TRBJ2-7; V: TRBV7-9; size: few; D: TRBD1; CDR3: CASSRQGFHEQYF; DNA: TGTGCCAGCAGTCGACAGGGCTTCCACGAGCAGTACTTC
J: TRBJ2-5; V: TRBV7-2; size: NA; D: NA; CDR3: CASSLAGGPLEQYF; DNA: TGTGCCAGCAGCTTAGCGGGGGGTCCCTTGGAGCAGTACTTC
J: TRBJ2-5; V: TRBV5-1; size: NA; D: TRBD1; CDR3: CASSSGTANQETQYF; DNA: TGCGCCAGCAGCTCCGGGACAGCCAACCAAGAGACCCAGTACTTC
J: TRBJ2-7; V: TRBV11-2; size: once; D: NA; CDR3: CASSTRGQEIMEQYF; DNA: TGTGCCAGCAGCACGCGGGGGCAGGAGATTATGGAGCAGTACTTC
J: TRBJ2-7; V: TRBV6-5; size: NA; D: TRBD1; CDR3: CASSLRDRAYEQYF; DNA: TGTGCCAGCAGTTTGAGGGACAGAGCCTACGAGCAGTACTTC
J: TRBJ2-7; V: TRBV28; size: NA; D: TRBD2; CDR3: CASNYLAGGPSEQYF; DNA: TGTGCCAGCAACTACCTAGCGGGAGGGCCGTCCGAGCAGTACTTC
J: TRBJ2-5; V: TRBV18; size: few; D: NA; CDR3: CASSPPPGVETQYF; DNA: TGTGCCAGCTCACCACCGCCGGGGGTGGAGACCCAGTACTTC
J: TRBJ2-7; V: TRBV5-4; size: NA; D: TRBD2; CDR3: CASSLGGGEYSSYEQYF; DNA: TGTGCCAGCAGCTTGGGGGGAGGGGAATATTCAAGCTACGAGCAGTACTTC
J: TRBJ1-5; V: TRBV2; size: few; D: NA; CDR3: CASTQGGNQPQHF; DNA: TGTGCCAGTACACAGGGTGGCAATCAGCCCCAGCATTTT
J: TRBJ2-6; V: TRBV11-2; size: few; D: TRBD1; CDR3: CASSQRRDRNPQANVLTF; DNA: TGTGCCAGCAGCCAACGCCGGGACAGAAACCCCCAGGCCAACGTCCTGACTTTC
J: TRBJ2-7; V: TRBV11-3; size: NA; D: NA; CDR3: CASSLAAAREQYF; DNA: TGTGCCAGCAGCTTAGCCGCGGCGAGAGAGCAGTACTTC
J: TRBJ2-3; V: TRBV18; size: NA; D: TRBD2; CDR3: CASSQDGGTDTQYF; DNA: TGTGCCAGCTCTCAAGACGGGGGGACAGATACGCAGTATTTT
J: TRBJ2-7; V: TRBV4-2; size: NA; D: NA; CDR3: CASSPSSRSSGEQYF; DNA: TGTGCCAGCAGCCCATCTAGTAGGTCTTCAGGGGAGCAGTACTTC
J: TRBJ1-2; V: TRBV4-2; size: NA; D: NA; CDR3: CASSPAGAGGYTF; DNA: TGTGCCAGCAGTCCGGCGGGGGCAGGAGGCTACACCTTC
J: TRBJ1-2; V: TRBV6-1; size: few; D: NA; CDR3: CASSEMWNLGSGYTF; DNA: TGTGCCAGCAGTGAAATGTGGAATCTAGGCTCTGGCTACACCTTC
J: TRBJ2-5; V: TRBV5-6; size: NA; D: TRBD1; CDR3: CASSSGTGRETQYF; DNA: TGTGCCAGCAGCTCCGGGACAGGGCGAGAGACCCAGTACTTC
J: TRBJ1-3; V: TRBV5-4; size: NA; D: NA; CDR3: CASSQPGTIGNTIYF; DNA: TGTGCCAGCAGCCAGCCCGGGACAATTGGAAACACCATATATTTT
J: TRBJ2-5; V: TRBV9; size: NA; D: NA; CDR3: CASSAQPHGTLYF; DNA: TGTGCCAGCAGCGCCCAACCCCACGGGACACTGTACTTC
J: TRBJ2-1; V: TRBV29-1; size: NA; D: NA; CDR3: CSVTGRISYNEQFF; DNA: TGCAGCGTAACCGGGAGAATCTCCTACAATGAGCAGTTCTTC
J: TRBJ1-1; V: TRBV25-1; size: NA; D: NA; CDR3: CASSDQFPEAFF; DNA: TGTGCCAGCAGTGACCAGTTTCCTGAAGCTTTCTTT
J: TRBJ2-4; V: TRBV2; size: NA; D: NA; CDR3: CATRKGGTGNIQYF; DNA: TGTGCCACCAGGAAGGGAGGGACAGGCAACATTCAGTACTTC
J: TRBJ1-1; V: TRBV6-5; size: NA; D: NA; CDR3: CASTATPNTEAFF; DNA: TGTGCCAGCACCGCCACACCGAACACTGAAGCTTTCTTT
J: TRBJ1-4; V: TRBV30; size: few; D: TRBD1; CDR3: CAWSVLRSVTGVDGNEKLFF; DNA: TGTGCCTGGAGTGTTCTGAGATCTGTGACAGGGGTCGACGGAAATGAAAAACTGTTTTTT
J: TRBJ1-2; V: TRBV10-3; size: NA; D: NA; CDR3: CAISEDWETSGYTF; DNA: TGTGCCATCAGTGAGGACTGGGAGACGTCGGGCTACACCTTC
J: TRBJ1-6; V: TRBV6-6; size: NA; D: TRBD1; CDR3: CASSTGQGREPLHF; DNA: TGTGCCAGCAGTACGGGACAGGGGAGAGAACCCCTCCACTTT
J: TRBJ2-7; V: TRBV2; size: NA; D: NA; CDR3: CASTSAGTQQYF; DNA: TGTGCCAGCACCAGTGCCGGGACACAGCAGTACTTC
J: TRBJ1-4; V: TRBV5-1; size: NA; D: NA; CDR3: CASAVQMDEKLFF; DNA: TGCGCCAGCGCCGTGCAGATGGATGAAAAACTGTTTTTT